One and the same sample provided the 8 T cell receptor beta chains below, sequenced in a study of cytomegalovirus exposure and HLA in healthy donors. The study ran its PCR with 60 Vbeta and 13 Jbeta primers. Measured with immunoSEQ multiplex PCR; TCRdb has only the in-frame clones, and not every one. This table has about 150,000 clones, 60% to 85% appearing once. Sequencing was carried out using PBMCs. The receptors derive from a man aged 50 to 59 in good health and CMV-seropositive.

The V and J genes are TRBV5-1 and TRBJ2-5, with a tentative D call TRBD2 (6 bases). Trimming pared 0 bases from V and 3 bases from J, leaving 12 bases between. The CDR3 has 15 residues. CDR1 and CDR2 (germline): SGHRS, YFSETQ. The CDR3, as DNA: TGCGCCAGCAGCTTGGACGGGAGAGGTGAAGAGACCCAGTACTTC. Its protein is CASSLDGRGEETQYF.

The chain couples TRBV2 to TRBJ2-5; D may be TRBD2 (6 bases). The CDR3 spans 15 residues. Per the germline V gene, CDR1 is SNHLY and CDR2 is FYNNEI. V gave up 6 bases and J gave up 2 bases, with 16 bases separating them. Here the CDR3 DNA reads TGTGCCAGCAGGGGCCCGGGGGACCGGCAAGAGACCCAGTACTTC. It translates to CASRGPGDRQETQYF.

Of note for this clone: One junction end does not reproduce the germline sequence, and a read error may be involved. The V call is TRBV7-9, the J call TRBJ2-5, with 9 bases lining up with TRBD1. The CDR3 extends over 16 amino acids. Germline V gene sequence: CDR1 SEHNR, CDR2 FQNEAQ (reference sequence). This CDR3 reads CSSSGDREGFWGTQYF. In DNA form, the CDR3 reads TGTTCCAGCAGCGGGGACAGGGAGGGATTTTGGGGGACCCAGTACTTC.

This clone appeared once. This chain connects TRBV4-2 to TRBJ1-1; D is uncertain. Germline V gene data show CDR1 as LGHNA and CDR2 as YNFKEQ. Between the trimmed V and J ends, which lost 4 bases and 1 base, there was a span of 10 bases. The CDR3 is 14 amino acids. As DNA, the CDR3 is TGTGCCAGCAGCCGAGAGAGTGGGAACACTGAAGCTTTCTTT. Translation gives CASSRESGNTEAFF.

The J gene is TRBJ1-6, the V gene TRBV30, with TRBD1 as a possible D gene (5 bases). V lost 4 bases and J 7 bases, leaving 11 bases between the germline ends. The germline V gene has CDR1 GTSNPN and CDR2 SVGIG (reference sequence). This CDR3 is 13 amino acids long. CDR3 DNA sequence: TGTGCCTGGATAAAGCAGGGAAATTCACCCCTCCACTTT. Protein sequence: CAWIKQGNSPLHF. The variable domain in full, completed from reference TRBV30 and TRBJ1-6, reads SQTIHQWPATLVQPVGSPLSLECTVEGTSNPNLYWYRQAAGRGLQLLFYSVGIGQISSEVPQNLSASRPQDRQFILSSKKLLLSDSGFYLCAWIKQGNSPLHFGNGTRLTVT.

The chain joins TRBV28 to TRBJ1-1, with D possibly matching TRBD1 (5 bases). The CDR3 totals 11 residues. Germline CDR1 is MDHEN and CDR2 is SYDVKM. Between the trimmed V and J ends, which lost 6 bases and 8 bases, there was a span of 10 bases. The CDR3 reads CASSRTGEAFF. CDR3 nucleotide sequence: TGTGCCAGCAGCCGTACAGGAGAAGCTTTCTTT. The full variable domain, its missing parts supplied by reference TRBV28 and TRBJ1-1, is DVKVTQSSRYLVKRTGEKVFLECVQDMDHENMFWYRQDPGLGLRLIYFSYDVKMKEKGDIPEGYSVSREKKERFSLILESASTNQTSMYLCASSRTGEAFFGQGTRLTVV.

The CDR3 sequence: CASSYTGTGGASGYTF. The CDR3 nucleotides read TGTGCCAGCAGTTACACCGGGACAGGGGGCGCCAGTGGCTACACCTTC. The chain is built from TRBV28 and TRBJ1-2; 12 nucleotides line up with TRBD1. The CDR3 sequence is 16 residues long. The junction had 10 bases not matched to a gene; V was cut back by 4 bases and J by 7 bases. Germline V gene sequence: CDR1 MDHEN, CDR2 SYDVKM.

The chain carries TRBV5-8 and TRBJ1-1; D perhaps matches TRBD1 (5 bases). Trimming removed 7 bases at V and 0 bases at J, with 13 bases between. The germline V gene encodes CDR1 SGHTS and CDR2 YDEGEE. CDR3 length: 14 residues. Here the CDR3 DNA reads TGTGCCAGCGTCCGTAGGGGATTGAACACTGAAGCTTTCTTT. It translates to CASVRRGLNTEAFF.